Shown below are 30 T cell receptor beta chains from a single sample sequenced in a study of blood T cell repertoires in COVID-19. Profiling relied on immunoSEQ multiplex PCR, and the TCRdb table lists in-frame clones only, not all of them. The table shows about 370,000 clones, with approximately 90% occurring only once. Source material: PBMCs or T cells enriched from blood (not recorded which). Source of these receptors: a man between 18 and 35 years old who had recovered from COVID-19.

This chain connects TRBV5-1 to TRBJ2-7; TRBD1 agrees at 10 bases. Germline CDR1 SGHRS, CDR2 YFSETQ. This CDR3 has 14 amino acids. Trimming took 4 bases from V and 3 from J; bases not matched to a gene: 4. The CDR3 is CASSQGQGYYEQYF. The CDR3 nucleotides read TGCGCCAGCAGCCAGGGACAGGGGTACTACGAGCAGTACTTC.

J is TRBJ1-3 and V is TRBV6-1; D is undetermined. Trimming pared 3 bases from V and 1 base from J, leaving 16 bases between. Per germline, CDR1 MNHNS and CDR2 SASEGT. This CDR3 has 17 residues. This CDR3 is CASSESYAAVSGNTIYF. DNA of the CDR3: TGTGCCAGCAGTGAGTCGTATGCGGCCGTGTCTGGAAACACCATATATTTT.

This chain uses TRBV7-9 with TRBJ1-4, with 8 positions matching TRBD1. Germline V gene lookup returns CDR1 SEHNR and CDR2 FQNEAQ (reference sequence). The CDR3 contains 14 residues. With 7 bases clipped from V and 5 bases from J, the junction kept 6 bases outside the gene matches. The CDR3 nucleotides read TGTGCCAGCACCCCAAGGACAGGGAATGAAAAACTGTTTTTT. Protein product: CASTPRTGNEKLFF.

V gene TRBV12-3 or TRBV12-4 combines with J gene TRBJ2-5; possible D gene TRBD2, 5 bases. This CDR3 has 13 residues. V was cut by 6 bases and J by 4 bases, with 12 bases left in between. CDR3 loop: CASRDTSGETQYF. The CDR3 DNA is TGTGCCAGCAGGGATACCAGCGGAGAGACCCAGTACTTC.

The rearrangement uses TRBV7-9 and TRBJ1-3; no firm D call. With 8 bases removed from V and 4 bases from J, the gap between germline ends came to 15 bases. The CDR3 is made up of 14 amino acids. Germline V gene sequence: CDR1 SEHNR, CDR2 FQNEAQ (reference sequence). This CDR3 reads CASGLGSAGNTIYF. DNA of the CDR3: TGTGCCAGCGGCCTCGGGAGTGCGGGAAACACCATATATTTT.

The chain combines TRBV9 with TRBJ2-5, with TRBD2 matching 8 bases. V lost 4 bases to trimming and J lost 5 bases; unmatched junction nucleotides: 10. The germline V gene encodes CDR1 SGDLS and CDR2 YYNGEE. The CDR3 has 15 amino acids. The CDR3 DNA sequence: TGTGCCAGCAGCCCTCCCGGGGGGGGTTGGGAGACCCAGTACTTC. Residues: CASSPPGGGWETQYF.

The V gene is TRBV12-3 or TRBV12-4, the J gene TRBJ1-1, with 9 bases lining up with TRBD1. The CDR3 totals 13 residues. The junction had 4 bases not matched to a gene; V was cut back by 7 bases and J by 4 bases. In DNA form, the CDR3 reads TGTGCCAGCAAGGGACAGGGTGGCACTGAAGCTTTCTTT. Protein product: CASKGQGGTEAFF.

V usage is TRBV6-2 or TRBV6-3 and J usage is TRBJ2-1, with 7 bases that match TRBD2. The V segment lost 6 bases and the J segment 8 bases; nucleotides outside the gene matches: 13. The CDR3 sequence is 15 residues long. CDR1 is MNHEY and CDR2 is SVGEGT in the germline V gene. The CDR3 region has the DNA TGTGCCAGCAGCCCTACTAGACTAGCCGGGGATGAGCAGTTCTTC. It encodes CASSPTRLAGDEQFF.

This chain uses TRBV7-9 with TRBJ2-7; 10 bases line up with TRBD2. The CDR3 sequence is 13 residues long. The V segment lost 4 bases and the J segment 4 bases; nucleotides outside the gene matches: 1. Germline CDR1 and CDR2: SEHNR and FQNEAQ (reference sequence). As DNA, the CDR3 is TGTGCCAGCAGCTCACTAGCGGGATACGAGCAGTACTTC. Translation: CASSSLAGYEQYF.

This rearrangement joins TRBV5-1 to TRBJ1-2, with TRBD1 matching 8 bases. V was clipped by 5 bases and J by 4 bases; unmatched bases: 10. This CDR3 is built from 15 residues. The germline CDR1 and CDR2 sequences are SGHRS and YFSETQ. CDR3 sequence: CASRLGTGEGYGYTF. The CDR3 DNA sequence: TGCGCCAGCAGACTAGGGACAGGAGAAGGCTATGGCTACACCTTC.

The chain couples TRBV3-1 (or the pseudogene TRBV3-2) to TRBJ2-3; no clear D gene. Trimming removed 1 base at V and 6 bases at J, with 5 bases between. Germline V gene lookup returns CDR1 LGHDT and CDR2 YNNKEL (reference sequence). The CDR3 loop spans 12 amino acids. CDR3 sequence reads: CASSQGLDTQYF. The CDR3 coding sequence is TGTGCCAGCAGCCAAGGTCTCGATACGCAGTATTTT.

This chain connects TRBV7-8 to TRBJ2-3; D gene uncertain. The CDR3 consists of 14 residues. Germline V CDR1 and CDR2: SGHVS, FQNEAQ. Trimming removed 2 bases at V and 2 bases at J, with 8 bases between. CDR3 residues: CASSLSEFTDTQYF. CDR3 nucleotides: TGTGCCAGCAGCTTAAGCGAATTCACAGATACGCAGTATTTT.

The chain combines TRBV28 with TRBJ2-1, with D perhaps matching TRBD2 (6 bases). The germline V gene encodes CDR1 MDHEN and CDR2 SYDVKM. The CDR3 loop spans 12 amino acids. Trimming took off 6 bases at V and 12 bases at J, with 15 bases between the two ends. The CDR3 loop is CASRAGTLMQFF. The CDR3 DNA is TGTGCCAGCAGAGCCGGGACTCTCATGCAGTTCTTC. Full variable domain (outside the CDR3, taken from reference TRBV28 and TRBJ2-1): DVKVTQSSRYLVKRTGEKVFLECVQDMDHENMFWYRQDPGLGLRLIYFSYDVKMKEKGDIPEGYSVSREKKERFSLILESASTNQTSMYLCASRAGTLMQFFGPGTRLTVL.

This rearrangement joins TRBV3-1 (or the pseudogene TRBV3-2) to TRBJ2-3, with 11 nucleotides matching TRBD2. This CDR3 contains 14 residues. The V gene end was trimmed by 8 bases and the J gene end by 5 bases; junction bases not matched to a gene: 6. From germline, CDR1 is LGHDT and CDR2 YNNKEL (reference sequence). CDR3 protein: CASGWLAGGDTQYF. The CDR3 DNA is TGTGCCAGCGGTTGGCTAGCGGGGGGAGATACGCAGTATTTT.

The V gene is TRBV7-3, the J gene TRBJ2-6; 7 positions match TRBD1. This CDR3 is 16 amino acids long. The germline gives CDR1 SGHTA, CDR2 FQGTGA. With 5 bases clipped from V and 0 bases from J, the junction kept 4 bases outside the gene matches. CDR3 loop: CASSPNRGSGANVLTF. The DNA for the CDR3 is TGTGCCAGCAGCCCAAACAGGGGCTCTGGGGCCAACGTCCTGACTTTC.

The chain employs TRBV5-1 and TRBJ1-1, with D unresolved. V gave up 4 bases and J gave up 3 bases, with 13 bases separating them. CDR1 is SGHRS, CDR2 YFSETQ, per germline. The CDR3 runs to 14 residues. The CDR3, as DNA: TGCGCCAGCAGCGATACTTCGGGTGACACTGAAGCTTTCTTT. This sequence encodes CASSDTSGDTEAFF.

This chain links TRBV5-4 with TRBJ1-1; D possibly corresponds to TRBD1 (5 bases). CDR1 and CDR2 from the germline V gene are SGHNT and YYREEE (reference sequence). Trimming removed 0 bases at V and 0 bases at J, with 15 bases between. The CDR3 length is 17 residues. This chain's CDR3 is CASSLGPRGGVNTEAFF. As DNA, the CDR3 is TGTGCCAGCAGCTTGGGGCCCCGCGGGGGGGTGAACACTGAAGCTTTCTTT.

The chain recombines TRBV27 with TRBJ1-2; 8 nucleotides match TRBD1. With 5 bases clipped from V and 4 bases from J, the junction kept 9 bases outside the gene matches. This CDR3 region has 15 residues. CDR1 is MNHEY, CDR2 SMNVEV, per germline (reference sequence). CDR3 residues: CASSAGQGAGYGYTF. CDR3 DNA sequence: TGTGCCAGCAGTGCAGGACAGGGTGCCGGCTATGGCTACACCTTC.

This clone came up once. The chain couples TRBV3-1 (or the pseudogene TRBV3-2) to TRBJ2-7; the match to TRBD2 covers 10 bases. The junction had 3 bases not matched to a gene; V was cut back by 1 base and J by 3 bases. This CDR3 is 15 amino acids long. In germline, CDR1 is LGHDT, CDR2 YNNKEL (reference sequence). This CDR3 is CASSQGASGGYEQYF. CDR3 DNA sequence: TGTGCCAGCAGCCAAGGGGCTAGCGGGGGCTACGAGCAGTACTTC.

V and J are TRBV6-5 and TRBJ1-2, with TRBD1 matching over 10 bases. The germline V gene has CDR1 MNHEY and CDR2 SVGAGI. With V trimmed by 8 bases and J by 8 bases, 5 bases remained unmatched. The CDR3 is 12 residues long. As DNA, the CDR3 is TGTGCCAGCCGACAGGGGGCAAACGGCTACACCTTC. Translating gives CASRQGANGYTF.

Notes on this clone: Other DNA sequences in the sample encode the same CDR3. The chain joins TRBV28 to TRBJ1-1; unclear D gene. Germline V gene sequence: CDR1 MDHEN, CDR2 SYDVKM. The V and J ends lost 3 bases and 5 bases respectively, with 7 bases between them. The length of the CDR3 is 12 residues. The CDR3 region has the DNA TGTGCCAGCAGTTTTGGGAGTACTGAAGCTTTCTTT. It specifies CASSFGSTEAFF.

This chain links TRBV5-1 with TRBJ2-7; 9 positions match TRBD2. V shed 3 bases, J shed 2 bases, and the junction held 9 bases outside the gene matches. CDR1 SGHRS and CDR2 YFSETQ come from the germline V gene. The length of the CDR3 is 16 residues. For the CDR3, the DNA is TGCGCCAGCAGCTCCGGTCGTCCTAGCGGGACCTACGAGCAGTACTTC. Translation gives CASSSGRPSGTYEQYF.

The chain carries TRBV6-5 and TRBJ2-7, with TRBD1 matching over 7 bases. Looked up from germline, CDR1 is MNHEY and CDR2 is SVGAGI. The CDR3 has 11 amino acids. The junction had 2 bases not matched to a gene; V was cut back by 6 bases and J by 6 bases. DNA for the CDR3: TGTGCCAGCAGGCAGGGGGTCGAGCAGTACTTC. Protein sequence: CASRQGVEQYF.

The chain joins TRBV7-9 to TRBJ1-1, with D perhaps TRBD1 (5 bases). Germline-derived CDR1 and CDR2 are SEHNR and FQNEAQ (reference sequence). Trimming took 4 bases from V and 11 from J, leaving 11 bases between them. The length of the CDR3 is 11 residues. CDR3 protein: CASSWDSRAFF. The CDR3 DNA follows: TGTGCCAGCAGCTGGGACTCTCGGGCTTTCTTT.

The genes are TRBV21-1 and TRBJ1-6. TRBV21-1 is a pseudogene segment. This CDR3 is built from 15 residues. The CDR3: CASSKDRRGNSPLHF. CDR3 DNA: TGTGCCAGCAGCAAAGACAGGCGGGGTAATTCACCCCTCCACTTT.

The CDR3 loop is CASSLGLERLEQFF. Written as DNA, the CDR3 is TGCGCCAGCAGCTTGGGGCTGGAGAGGCTTGAGCAGTTCTTC. The J gene is TRBJ2-1, the V gene TRBV5-1; no firm D call. There are 14 residues in the CDR3. Trimming cost V 0 bases and J 9 bases, with 13 bases left between them. Germline lookup yields CDR1 SGHRS and CDR2 YFSETQ.

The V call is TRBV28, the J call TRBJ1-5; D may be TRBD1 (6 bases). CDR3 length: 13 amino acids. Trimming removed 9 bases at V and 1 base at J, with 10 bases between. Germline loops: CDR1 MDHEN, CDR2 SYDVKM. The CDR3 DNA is TGTGCCAGTACCACAGGGAGCAATCAGCCCCAGCATTTT. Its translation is CASTTGSNQPQHF.

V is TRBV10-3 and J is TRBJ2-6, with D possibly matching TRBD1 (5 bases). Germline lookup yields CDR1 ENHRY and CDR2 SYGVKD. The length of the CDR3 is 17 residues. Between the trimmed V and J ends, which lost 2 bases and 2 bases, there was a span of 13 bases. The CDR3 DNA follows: TGTGCCATCAGTGAGGGTGGACATCGTACTGGGGCCAACGTCCTGACTTTC. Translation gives CAISEGGHRTGANVLTF.

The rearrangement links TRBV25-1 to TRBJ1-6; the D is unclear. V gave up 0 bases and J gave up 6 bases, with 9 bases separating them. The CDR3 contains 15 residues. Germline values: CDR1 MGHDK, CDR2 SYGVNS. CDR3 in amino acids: CASSEYRGSNSPLHF. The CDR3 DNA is TGTGCCAGCAGTGAATACCGGGGTAGTAATTCACCCCTCCACTTT.

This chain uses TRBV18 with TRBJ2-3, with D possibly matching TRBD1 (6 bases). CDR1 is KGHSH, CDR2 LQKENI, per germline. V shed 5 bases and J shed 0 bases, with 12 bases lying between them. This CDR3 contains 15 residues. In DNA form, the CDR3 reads TGTGCCAGCTCATCCCGACAGGCTAGCACAGATACGCAGTATTTT. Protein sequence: CASSSRQASTDTQYF.